Listed below are T cell receptor beta chains from one sample, sequenced in a study of CD4 and CD8 cells across lung adenocarcinoma regions. TCRdb passed the PCR reads through MiXCR, listing each CDR3 protein once. The sample consists of 6,000 to 8,000 distinct CDR3 sequences, more than 55% of them appearing once. The sample taken for sequencing was CD4+ T cells from the center of a lung tumor. Receptor source: a female donor with lung adenocarcinoma. The CD4 and CD8 labels of this study may be unreliable. CDR3s include the opening cysteine and the closing phenylalanine or tryptophan. A D gene is named only where the DNA matches it firmly. Size is stated for part of the rows, as once, few or many counts, or as a class when the clone is expanded.

V	size	J	D	DNA	CDR3
TRBV12-3/TRBV12-4	medium-sized	TRBJ2-3	-	TGTGCCAGCAGCGCCTCAGGGCCAGATACGCAGTATTTT	CASSASGPDTQYF
TRBV27	-	TRBJ2-6	-	TGTGCCAGCAGGACCTCTGGGGCCAACGTCCTGACTTTC	CASRTSGANVLTF
TRBV6-5	-	TRBJ2-3	TRBD2	TGTGCCAGCAGTTCCTCGACTAGCGGGAGCCCTCAGGATACGCAGTATTTT	CASSSSTSGSPQDTQYF
TRBV6-1	large	TRBJ2-7	-	TGTGCCAGCAGTGAAATTAACAGAGGGGGCGAGCAGTACTTC	CASSEINRGGEQYF
TRBV6-5	-	TRBJ2-1	TRBD2	TGTGCCAGCAGCTCTCGACTAGCGGGAGGGAATGAGCAGTTCTTC	CASSSRLAGGNEQFF
TRBV7-2	-	TRBJ2-1	-	TGTGCCAGCAGCTCACGCCCAGGGGGGGTGTACGAGCAGTTCTTC	CASSSRPGGVYEQFF
TRBV7-2	-	TRBJ1-4	-	TGTGCCAGCAGTCGACTGCTACGTGGGGGTAGTGAAAAACTGTTTTTT	CASSRLLRGGSEKLFF
TRBV6-5	-	TRBJ2-3	-	TGTGCCAGCAGTTACGACCGGGGTCCGGTTACGCAGTATTTT	CASSYDRGPVTQYF
TRBV5-1	-	TRBJ2-5	TRBD2	TGCGCCAGCAGCTTACTAGCGGAGACCCAGTACTTC	CASSLLAETQYF
TRBV6-1	medium-sized	TRBJ1-2	-	TGTGCCAGCAGTCCTACCTTGGTGGGCTTTGGCTACACCTTC	CASSPTLVGFGYTF
TRBV27	-	TRBJ2-3	TRBD2	TGTGCCAGCAGTAGTCGACTAGCGGGGGCCACAAACATGCAGTATTTT	CASSSRLAGATNMQYF
TRBV7-2	-	TRBJ2-4	-	TGTGCCAGCAGCTTAAAACAGGGAGAGAGGAACATTCAGTACTTC	CASSLKQGERNIQYF
TRBV6-5	-	TRBJ2-3	-	TGTGCCAGCAGTTCCTATTTGTATGTCGGCCGCGGCACAGATACGCAGTATTTT	CASSSYLYVGRGTDTQYF
TRBV12-3/TRBV12-4	-	TRBJ2-3	-	TGTGCCAGCAGTTCCCCCGGAGAGCGGAAAGCCAAAAATACGCAGTACTTT	CASSSPGERKAKNTQYF
TRBV7-2	few	TRBJ2-5	-	TGTGCCAGCAGCCGGTGGGGACAACCTCAAGAGACCCAGTACTTC	CASSRWGQPQETQYF
TRBV6-2/TRBV6-3	-	TRBJ2-5	-	TGTGCCAGCATGGGGGGGGGGGGCGCCGAGACAGAGACGCAGTACTTT	CASMGGGGAETETQYF
TRBV4-2	once	TRBJ2-7	TRBD1	TGTGCCAGCGGAACGGACAGGGACTACGAGCAGTACTTC	CASGTDRDYEQYF
TRBV4-1	-	TRBJ2-1	-	TGCGCCAGCAGCCAGGACCCCTCAGCGGGCTTCGATGAGCAGTTCTTC	CASSQDPSAGFDEQFF
TRBV10-3	few	TRBJ2-7	-	TGTGCTCTGGAGGGCCCGTTGTTGAACGAGCAGTACTTC	CALEGPLLNEQYF
TRBV6-1	-	TRBJ2-3	-	TGTGGGAGCAGGGACCAAGAGACGCAGTATTTT	CGSRDQETQYF
TRBV6-2/TRBV6-3	many	TRBJ2-5	TRBD1	TGTGCCAGCAGTTACTCGACAGGGGAGATTCAAGAGACCCAGTACTTC	CASSYSTGEIQETQYF
TRBV6-1	many	TRBJ2-7	-	TGTGCCAGCACCCGGGACCTCTCCTACGAGCAGTACTTC	CASTRDLSYEQYF
TRBV6-5	-	TRBJ2-1	-	TGTGCCAGCAGTTCCCGTAGGGGGGAGGACTCCTACGAGCAGTTCTTC	CASSSRRGEDSYEQFF
TRBV7-2	few	TRBJ2-3	TRBD2	TGTGCCAGCAGCTTAGCCTGGACTAGCGCGCAGTATTTT	CASSLAWTSAQYF
TRBV10-1	few	TRBJ2-3	-	TGCGCCAGCAGTGAACGTCGACTTGGCACAGATACGCAGTATTTT	CASSERRLGTDTQYF
TRBV27	-	TRBJ2-3	-	TGTGCCGGGGGCAGTGACCCAGATACCCAGTATTTC	CAGGSDPDTQYF
TRBV28	-	TRBJ2-3	-	TGTGCCAGCAGTCCCTCCGGAGGGAGCACTAGCACAGATACGCAGTATTTT	CASSPSGGSTSTDTQYF
TRBV20-1	-	TRBJ2-3	-	TGCAGTGCCTCATGGTCGGCCGGGCGGGCAGATACGCAGTATTTT	CSASWSAGRADTQYF
TRBV7-9	-	TRBJ2-5	-	TGTGCCAGCAGTAAAGGGGGGGCTTTCAAGGAGACCCAGTACTTC	CASSKGGAFKETQYF
TRBV4-1	-	TRBJ2-3	-	TGCGCCAGCAGCCTCTCCGGGGGTGGCCCAGAGACGCAGTATTTC	CASSLSGGGPETQYF
TRBV27	-	TRBJ2-5	-	TGTGGCACGGGGCTCGGGGGCCGGGACCAAGACACCCAGTACTTC	CGTGLGGRDQDTQYF
TRBV27	-	TRBJ2-4	-	TGTGCCAGCGCCAACCTGGGCGGGGACCGAGAGACTCAGTACTTC	CASANLGGDRETQYF
TRBV6-1	-	TRBJ1-1	TRBD1	TGTGCCAGCAGGGACCTTACAGGGGGCTTCACTGAAGCTTTCTTT	CASRDLTGGFTEAFF
TRBV6-5	medium-sized	TRBJ1-2	-	TGTGCCAGCAGTTTAGGACAGAGATTCTATGGCTACACCTTC	CASSLGQRFYGYTF
TRBV27	-	TRBJ1-1	-	TGTGCCAGCAGTTTAAAGTCGGACACTGAAGCTTTCTTT	CASSLKSDTEAFF
TRBV6-1	few	TRBJ2-2	TRBD1	TGTGCCAGCATCTTCAGGGGGTCCACCGGGGAGCTGTTTTTT	CASIFRGSTGELFF
TRBV27	-	TRBJ2-4	-	TGTGCCGCGGGCAACGTCGGCGGGGACGAAGAGATTCAGTACTTC	CAAGNVGGDEEIQYF
TRBV7-2	-	TRBJ1-6	-	TGTGCCAGCAGCAAAGAGGAGGTTAATTCACCCCTCCACTTT	CASSKEEVNSPLHF
TRBV28	once	TRBJ2-5	-	TGTGCCAGCAGTTTAAGCCGTGAGCAGTACTTC	CASSLSREQYF
TRBV11-3	few	TRBJ2-1	-	TGTGCCAGCAGCCCCGGACTGACGAGCAATGAGCAGTTCTTC	CASSPGLTSNEQFF
TRBV27	-	TRBJ2-3	TRBD2	TGTGCCAGCCGCGCCCCGGGAGCGGGAGCCAAAGACATGCAGTATTTT	CASRAPGAGAKDMQYF
TRBV6-5	large	TRBJ2-1	-	TGTGCCAGCAGTTACGTCAGGGCGAGGGAGCAGTTCTTC	CASSYVRAREQFF
TRBV27	once	TRBJ2-7	TRBD1	TGTGCCAGCAGTCAGGACAGGGATTCCTACGAGCAGTACTTC	CASSQDRDSYEQYF
TRBV6-1	medium-sized	TRBJ2-3	-	TGTGCCAGCAGTCCATCGACCGGGGCAGATACGCAGTATTTT	CASSPSTGADTQYF
TRBV14	-	TRBJ2-2	-	TGTGCCAGCAGCCAAGGAGTCGAAGGTTGGAACACCGGGGAGCTGTTTTTT	CASSQGVEGWNTGELFF
TRBV6-1	-	TRBJ1-2	TRBD1	TGTGCCAGCAGATTTCGACAGGGAAGAGATGGCTACACCTTC	CASRFRQGRDGYTF
TRBV6-5	medium-sized	TRBJ1-5	-	TGTGCCAGCGGAGGAGGGGGTCACCAGCCCCAGCATTTT	CASGGGGHQPQHF
TRBV5-1	few	TRBJ2-3	-	TGCGCCAGCAGCTTGAACAGGCCCCCTAGCACAGATACGCAGTATTTT	CASSLNRPPSTDTQYF
TRBV6-5	once	TRBJ2-1	-	TGTGCCAGCAGTTACCAGATAGGCCAAGGCGGCTTGAATGAGCAGTTCTTC	CASSYQIGQGGLNEQFF
TRBV3-1	few	TRBJ2-7	-	TGTGCCAGCAGCCCCGATTCGGGCTACGAGCAGTACTTC	CASSPDSGYEQYF
TRBV6-1	-	TRBJ1-5	-	TGTGCCAGCAGAAGGGAGGACCAGCCCCAGCATTTT	CASRREDQPQHF
TRBV6-1	-	TRBJ2-7	-	TGTGCCAGCAGTGAAAGTAGCGGCCGCTCCTACGAGCAGTACTTC	CASSESSGRSYEQYF